This T cell receptor beta chain was found in a study of sequential checkpoint blockade in melanoma. Study details: First-line arms were nivolumab then ipilimumab, or the reverse, randomized 1:1.

Documented treatment: randomized to nivolumab then ipilimumab (arm A) or the reverse (arm B). DNA-damaging chemotherapy had not been given to any patient beforehand. Sequenced by immunoSEQ multiplex PCR; TCRdb stores in-frame clones only, minus some. The table lists over 10,000 clones, just under 85% of them singletons. The V and J ends lost 1 base and 2 bases, in that order; junction bases with no gene match: 15. The germline V gene has CDR1 SGHTA and CDR2 FQGTGA. The CDR3 has 19 amino acids. V is TRBV7-3 and J is TRBJ2-3; TRBD2 matches 7 bases. The sequenced sample was CD8+ T cells sorted from blood (inferred from file names), obtained from a patient given nivolumab and ipilimumab in sequence. The receptor was isolated from a human donor with melanoma. Here the CDR3 DNA reads TGTGCCAGCAGCTTAAAAGGGGCTAGCGGCGCCAGTTTCACAGATACGCAGTATTTT. Its protein is CASSLKGASGASFTDTQYF. Complete variable domain (other parts from reference TRBV7-3 and TRBJ2-3): GAGVSQTPSNKVTEKGKYVELRCDPISGHTALYWYRQSLGQGPEFLIYFQGTGAADDSGLPNDRFFAVRPEGSVSTLKIQRTERGDSAVYLCASSLKGASGASFTDTQYFGPGTRLTVL.